This T cell receptor beta chain is from a study of blood T cells in healthy people across ages. Study-wide results and limits: Compared with aged donors, long-lived donors showed fewer expanded clones, suggesting selection.

A sample-barcoded 5' primer and a J-beta primer mix were used in a second PCR of roughly 7 to 12 cycles. MiXCR was run by TCRdb on the 5' RACE reads, yielding one entry per CDR3 protein. The sample records around 990,000 distinct CDR3 sequences, less than 25% being singletons. This CDR3 region has 16 residues. In germline, CDR1 is LGHNA, CDR2 YNFKEQ. V lost 4 bases, J lost 0 bases, and 13 bases lay in between. With respect to this clonotype: Antigen: not known.

These same data were also listed under a study on T cells of mothers and their children.

The sequenced sample consisted of blood. The chain employs TRBV4-2 and TRBJ2-1; possibly TRBD2 for D (5 bases). The clonotype originates from a girl aged 2 to 9 in good health. CDR3 sequence reads: CASSPAGRHSYNEQFF. The CDR3 DNA follows: TGTGCCAGCAGCCCCGCGGGTAGGCACTCCTACAATGAGCAGTTCTTC.